The clone carrying this TCR beta chain was seen a handful of times. Its antigen is currently unknown. TCR alpha and TCR beta cDNA libraries carrying sample barcodes and UMIs were produced by 5'RACE using constant-segment primers. TCRdb re-derived calls from the 5' RACE reads in MiXCR, one entry per CDR3 protein. The repertoire holds a few hundred thousand distinct CDR3 sequences, with under 25% as singletons. The data were obtained in a study of T-cell memory formation after mild COVID-19. General study findings and limits: Researchers found some responding clones in pre-infection memory, a sign that cross-reactive memory joined.

The clonotype was recovered from a man aged 18 to 29 who had mild COVID-19 (a few samples of this study predate the infection). Cell type and time point are not known. Specimen: PBMCs or a T cell subset sorted from them (not recorded which).

The CDR3 protein is CASQETQYF. CDR3 sequence (DNA): TGTGCCAGCCAAGAGACCCAGTACTTC. This chain connects TRBV27 to TRBJ2-5; no clear D. Germline V gives CDR1 MNHEY, CDR2 SMNVEV (reference sequence). The CDR3 covers 9 residues. Trimming stripped 8 bases from V and 2 bases from J, with 0 bases between.